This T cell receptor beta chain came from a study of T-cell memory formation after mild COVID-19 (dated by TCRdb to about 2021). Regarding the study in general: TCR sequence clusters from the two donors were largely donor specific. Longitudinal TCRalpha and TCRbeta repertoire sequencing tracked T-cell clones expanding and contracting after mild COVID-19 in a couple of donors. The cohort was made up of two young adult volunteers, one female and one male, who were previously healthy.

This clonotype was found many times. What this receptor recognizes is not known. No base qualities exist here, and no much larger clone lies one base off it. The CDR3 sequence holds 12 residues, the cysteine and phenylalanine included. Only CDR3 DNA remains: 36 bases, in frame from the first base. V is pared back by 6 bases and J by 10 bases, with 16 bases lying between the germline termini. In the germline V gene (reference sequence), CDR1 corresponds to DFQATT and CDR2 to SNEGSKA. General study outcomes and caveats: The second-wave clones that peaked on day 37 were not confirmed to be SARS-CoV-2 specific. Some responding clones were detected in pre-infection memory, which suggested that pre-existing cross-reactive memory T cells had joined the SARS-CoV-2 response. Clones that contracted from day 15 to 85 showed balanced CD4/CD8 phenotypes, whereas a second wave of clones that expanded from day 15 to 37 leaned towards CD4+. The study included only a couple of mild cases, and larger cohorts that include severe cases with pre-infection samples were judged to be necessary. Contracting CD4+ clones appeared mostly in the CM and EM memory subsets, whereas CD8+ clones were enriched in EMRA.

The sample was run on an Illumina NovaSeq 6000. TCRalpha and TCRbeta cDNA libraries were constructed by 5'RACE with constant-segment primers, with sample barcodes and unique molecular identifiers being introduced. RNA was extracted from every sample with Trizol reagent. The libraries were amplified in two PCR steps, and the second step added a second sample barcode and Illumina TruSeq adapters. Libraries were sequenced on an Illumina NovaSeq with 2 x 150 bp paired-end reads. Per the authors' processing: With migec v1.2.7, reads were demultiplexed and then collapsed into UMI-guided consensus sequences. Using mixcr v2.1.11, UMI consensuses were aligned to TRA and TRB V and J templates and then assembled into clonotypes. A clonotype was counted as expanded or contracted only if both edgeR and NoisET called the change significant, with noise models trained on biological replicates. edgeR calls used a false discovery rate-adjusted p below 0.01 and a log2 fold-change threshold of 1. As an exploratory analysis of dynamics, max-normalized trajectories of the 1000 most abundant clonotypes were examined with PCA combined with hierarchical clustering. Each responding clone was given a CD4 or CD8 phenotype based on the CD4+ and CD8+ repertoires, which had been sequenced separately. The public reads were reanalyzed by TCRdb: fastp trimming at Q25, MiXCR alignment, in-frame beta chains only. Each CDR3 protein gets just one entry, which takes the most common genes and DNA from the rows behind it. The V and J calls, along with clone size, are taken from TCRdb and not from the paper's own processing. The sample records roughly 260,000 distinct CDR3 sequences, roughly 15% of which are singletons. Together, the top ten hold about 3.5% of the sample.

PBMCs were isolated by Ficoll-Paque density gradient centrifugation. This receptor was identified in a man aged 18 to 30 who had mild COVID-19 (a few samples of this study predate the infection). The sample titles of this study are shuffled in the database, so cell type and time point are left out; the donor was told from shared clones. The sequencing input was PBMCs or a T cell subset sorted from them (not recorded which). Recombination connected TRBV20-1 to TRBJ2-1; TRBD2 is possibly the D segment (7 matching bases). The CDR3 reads CSAPGGGDEQFF. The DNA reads TGCAGTGCCCCCGGCGGGGGCGACGAGCAGTTCTTC.